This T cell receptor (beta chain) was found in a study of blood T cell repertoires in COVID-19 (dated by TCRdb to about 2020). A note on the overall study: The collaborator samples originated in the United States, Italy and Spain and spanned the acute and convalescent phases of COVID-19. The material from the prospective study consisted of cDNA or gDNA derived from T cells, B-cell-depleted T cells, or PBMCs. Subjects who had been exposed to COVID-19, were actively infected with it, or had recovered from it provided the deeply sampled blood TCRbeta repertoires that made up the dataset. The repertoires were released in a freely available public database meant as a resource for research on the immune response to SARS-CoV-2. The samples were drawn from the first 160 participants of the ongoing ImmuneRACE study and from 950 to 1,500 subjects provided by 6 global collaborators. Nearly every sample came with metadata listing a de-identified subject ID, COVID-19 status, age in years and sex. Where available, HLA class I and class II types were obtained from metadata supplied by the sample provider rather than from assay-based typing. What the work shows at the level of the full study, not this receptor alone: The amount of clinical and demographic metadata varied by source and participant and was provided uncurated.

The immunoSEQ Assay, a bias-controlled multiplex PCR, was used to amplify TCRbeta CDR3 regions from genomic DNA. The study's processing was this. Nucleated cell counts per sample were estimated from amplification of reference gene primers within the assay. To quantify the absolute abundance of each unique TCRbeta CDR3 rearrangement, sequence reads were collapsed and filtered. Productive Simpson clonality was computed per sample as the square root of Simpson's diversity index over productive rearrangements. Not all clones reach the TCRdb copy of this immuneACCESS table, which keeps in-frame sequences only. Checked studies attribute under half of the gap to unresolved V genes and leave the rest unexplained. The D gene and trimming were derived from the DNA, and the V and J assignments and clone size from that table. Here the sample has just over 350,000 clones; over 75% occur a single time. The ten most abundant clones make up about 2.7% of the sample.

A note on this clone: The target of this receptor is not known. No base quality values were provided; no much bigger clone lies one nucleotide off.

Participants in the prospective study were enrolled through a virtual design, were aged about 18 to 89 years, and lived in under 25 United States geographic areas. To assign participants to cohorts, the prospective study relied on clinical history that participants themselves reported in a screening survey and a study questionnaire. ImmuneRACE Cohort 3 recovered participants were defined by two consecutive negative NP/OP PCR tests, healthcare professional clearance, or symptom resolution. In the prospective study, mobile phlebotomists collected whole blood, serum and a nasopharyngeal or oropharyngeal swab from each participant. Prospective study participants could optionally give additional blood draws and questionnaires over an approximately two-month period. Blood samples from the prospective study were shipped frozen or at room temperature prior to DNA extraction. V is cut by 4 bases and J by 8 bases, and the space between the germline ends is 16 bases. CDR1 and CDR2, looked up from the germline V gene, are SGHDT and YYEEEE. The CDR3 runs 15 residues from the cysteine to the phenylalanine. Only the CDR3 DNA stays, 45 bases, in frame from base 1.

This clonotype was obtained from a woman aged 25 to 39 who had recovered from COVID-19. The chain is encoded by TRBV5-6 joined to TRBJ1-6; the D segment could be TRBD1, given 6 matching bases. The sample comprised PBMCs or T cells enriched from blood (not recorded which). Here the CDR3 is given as CASSLRAGVDSPLHF. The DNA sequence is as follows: TGTGCCAGCAGCCTTAGAGCAGGGGTGGATTCACCCCTCCACTTT.